One and the same sample provided the 13 T cell receptor beta chains below, sequenced in a study of PD-1 blockade in mismatch repair-deficient tumors. Here immunoSEQ multiplex PCR was the method, and the copy in TCRdb shows in-frame clones only, minus some. This table holds around 130,000 clones, around nine tenths found once. The specimen comprised peripheral blood, sampled about 17 months after starting pembrolizumab. The receptors shown here come from an adult with mismatch repair-deficient cancer.

V and J are TRBV28 and TRBJ2-1, with 10 bases lining up with TRBD2. CDR3 length: 15 residues. J lost 5 bases, V lost 5 bases, and 6 bases had no gene match. CDR1 is MDHEN, CDR2 SYDVKM, per germline. The CDR3 reads CASSPGTSDNNEQFF. CDR3 in DNA: TGTGCCAGCAGTCCAGGGACTAGCGATAACAATGAGCAGTTCTTC.

The chain carries TRBV2 and TRBJ1-5, with 9 positions matching TRBD1. Germline values: CDR1 SNHLY, CDR2 FYNNEI. V shed 6 bases and J 0 bases; nucleotides not matched to a gene: 3. The CDR3 sequence is 15 residues long. The DNA of the CDR3 is TGTGCCAGCAGGAGGACAGGGGATAGCAATCAGCCCCAGCATTTT. Encoded protein: CASRRTGDSNQPQHF.

The chain employs TRBV10-3 and TRBJ2-3, with 8 bases matching TRBD1. Trimming cost V 10 bases and J 4 bases; bases outside gene matches: 13. CDR3 length: 15 amino acids. From germline, CDR1 is ENHRY and CDR2 SYGVKD. This CDR3 is CATMDGQGASDTQYF. In DNA, the CDR3 is TGTGCCACCATGGATGGGCAGGGGGCCTCAGATACGCAGTATTTT.

V usage is TRBV6-1 and J usage is TRBJ2-5, with D tentatively TRBD1 (6 bases). The CDR3 extends over 15 amino acids. Trimming took 5 bases from V and 5 from J, leaving 18 bases between them. The germline V gene has CDR1 MNHNS and CDR2 SASEGT. This CDR3 is CASSNHRVGLETQYF. CDR3 nucleotide sequence: TGTGCCAGCAGTAACCACAGGGTGGGGTTGGAGACCCAGTACTTC.

V and J are TRBV4-2 and TRBJ2-1; TRBD1 aligns across 7 bases. Trimming removed 10 bases from V and 4 bases from J; junction bases left unmatched: 4. The germline CDR1 and CDR2 sequences are LGHNA and YNFKEQ. There are 12 residues in the CDR3. The CDR3 DNA reads as TGTGCCACCCAGGGGGAATACAATGAGCAGTTCTTC. Translated, it gives CATQGEYNEQFF.

This rearrangement joins TRBV29-1 to TRBJ2-3, with D perhaps TRBD2 (6 bases). This CDR3 is built from 16 residues. The ends were cut back, 1 base at V and 1 base at J, with 15 bases in the middle. The germline V gene encodes CDR1 SQVTM and CDR2 ANQGSEA. The CDR3 protein is CSVEGGLYFRTDTQYF. Here the CDR3 DNA reads TGCAGCGTTGAAGGTGGACTATACTTTCGCACAGATACGCAGTATTTT.

This chain uses TRBV6-5 with TRBJ2-7; 12 bases align to TRBD2. The CDR3 runs 14 residues. The trim removed 6 bases at V and 3 bases at J, leaving 3 bases unmatched. Germline V gives CDR1 MNHEY, CDR2 SVGAGI. CDR3 loop: CASRRTSGNYEQYF. The DNA for the CDR3 is TGTGCCAGCAGACGGACTAGCGGGAACTACGAGCAGTACTTC.

The CDR3 loop is CASSYGTTLYNEQFF. The CDR3 coding sequence is TGTGCCAGCAGTTACGGGACTACCCTCTACAATGAGCAGTTCTTC. The chain combines TRBV27 with TRBJ2-1; 7 bases fit TRBD2. J was trimmed by 3 bases and V by 4 bases; bases with no gene match: 6. There are 15 residues in the CDR3. Looked up from germline, CDR1 is MNHEY and CDR2 is SMNVEV (reference sequence).

The chain carries TRBV19 and TRBJ1-5; TRBD1 matches at 7 bases. Germline lookup yields CDR1 LNHDA and CDR2 SQIVND (reference sequence). V gave up 4 bases and J gave up 4 bases; unmatched junction bases: 4. The CDR3 runs to 14 residues. In nucleotides, the CDR3 is TGTGCCAGTAGTAGCCGGGACAGAAATCAGCCCCAGCATTTT. Translating gives CASSSRDRNQPQHF.

This sequence joins TRBV2 and TRBJ1-5; no reliable D call. V was trimmed by 8 bases and J by 3 bases, leaving 8 bases between them. Germline values: CDR1 SNHLY, CDR2 FYNNEI. The CDR3 length is 12 residues. The DNA of the CDR3 is TGTGCCAGCGGAGCAGCCAATCAGCCCCAGCATTTT. Encoded protein: CASGAANQPQHF.

The chain carries TRBV9 and TRBJ2-3, with D possibly being TRBD1 (6 bases). CDR1 is SGDLS and CDR2 is YYNGEE in the germline V gene. This CDR3 comprises 14 residues. V lost 4 bases and J 2 bases, leaving 11 bases between the germline ends. CDR3 DNA: TGTGCCAGCAGCTCAGGGGTCTCCACAGATACGCAGTATTTT. It codes for CASSSGVSTDTQYF.

The chain couples TRBV10-3 to TRBJ2-7; 9 positions match TRBD2. CDR1 and CDR2 from the germline V gene are ENHRY and SYGVKD. This CDR3 has 14 amino acids. The ends lost 2 bases at V and 3 bases at J; junction bases unmatched: 2. For the CDR3, the DNA is TGTGCCATCAGTGAGCCTAGCGGGAACTACGAGCAGTACTTC. Residues: CAISEPSGNYEQYF.

A single count supports this clone. The rearrangement uses TRBV10-2 and TRBJ2-5; D gene ambiguous. V was clipped by 4 bases and J by 2 bases, with 5 bases between them. The CDR3 contains 12 residues. The germline V gene has CDR1 WSHSY and CDR2 SAAADI. This chain's CDR3 is CASSVQQETQYF. Here the CDR3 DNA reads TGCGCCAGCAGTGTACAGCAAGAGACCCAGTACTTC.